This T cell receptor (beta chain) is from a study of beta chain features in type 1 diabetes. In the study overall: Cell yields, gender and age were comparable in patients and healthy donors.

Expressed TCRB transcripts were sequenced, since all the RNA that had been isolated was reverse transcribed. Using immunoSEQ multiplex PCR, the repertoire was profiled, and TCRdb retains in-frame clones only, with some absent. The sample has 200,000 to 300,000 clones, 13% to 15% seen once. This CDR3 contains 15 residues. Trimming removed 5 bases at V and 0 bases at J, with 13 bases between. Germline CDR1 and CDR2: MNHNY and SVGAGI (reference sequence). The chain joins TRBV6-6 to TRBJ1-2; no definite D call. The sequenced sample consisted of naive CD4+ T cells from blood. This clonotype was sampled from a woman in her thirties or forties in good health. CDR3 nucleotide sequence: TGTGCCAGCAGTAGCAAGGAGAGTACTAACTATGGCTACACCTTC. Amino acid sequence: CASSSKESTNYGYTF.